The TCR beta chain under discussion was sequenced for a study of T cell responses to AZD1222 COVID-19 vaccine. The CDR3 sequence is 16 residues long. Germline trimming cut 4 bases from V and 5 bases from J; bases unmatched to any gene: 10. Germline loops: CDR1 SGHNT, CDR2 YYREEE (reference sequence). The repertoire was sequenced with immunoSEQ multiplex PCR; TCRdb's copy has only in-frame clones and lacks some. Here the sample spans 70,000 to 80,000 clones, approximately 90% being singletons. The study, taken as a whole, reports: Across the whole spike, CD4 TCRs peaked at regions 160-218 and 743-854. The peak T cell response came first, and repertoires were sampled only after it.

For this clone: The antigen remains undetermined.

The chain joins TRBV5-4 to TRBJ1-3, with 9 bases lining up with TRBD1. The clonotype was recovered from an adult in good health. Sequencing was performed on peripheral blood, taken on day 0 of AZD1222 vaccination. The DNA for the CDR3 is TGTGCCAGCAGCCCGGACAGGGGCCGAGAGAGAAACACCATATATTTT. Translated, it gives CASSPDRGRERNTIYF.